This passage covers 10 T cell receptor beta chains from one sample sequenced in a study of regulatory T cells in long-lasting Graves disease. Building of the TCR beta libraries involved iRepertoire HTBI primers and Arm-PCR of CDR3 regions. In TCRdb, the multiplex PCR reads were re-called with MiXCR into one record per CDR3 protein. This table has 550,000 to 600,000 distinct CDR3 sequences, about 16% appearing once. As for time point: newly diagnosed GD, antithyroid drugs for less than 3 months. After RNA was extracted from PBMCs, the TCR library was made from it. This sample also appeared in a second study, on T cells in Graves' hyperthyroidism and ophthalmopathy.

The input for sequencing was peripheral blood mononuclear cells (PBMCs), taken at new diagnosis, from a patient treated with antithyroid drugs. All receptors derive from a young man with Graves disease.

In its sample, this clonotype was seen many times. The V gene is TRBV7-8, the J gene TRBJ2-4; weak D call: TRBD2 (6 bases). The CDR3 consists of 20 residues. Germline CDR1 reads SGHVS; CDR2 reads FQNEAQ. V dropped 3 bases and J dropped 0 bases, with 24 bases sitting between them. The CDR3 spells CASSFTGLGRFPGAKNIQYF. CDR3 DNA: TGTGCCAGCAGCTTTACGGGACTGGGCCGTTTTCCAGGAGCCAAAAACATTCAGTACTTC.

This clonotype was counted ten times or more. The chain combines TRBV28 with TRBJ2-7; 8 bases are shared with TRBD1. Germline V gene lookup returns CDR1 MDHEN and CDR2 SYDVKM. Trimming at V came to 6 bases and at J to 6 bases, leaving 1 base not matched to a gene. The length of the CDR3 is 11 residues. The DNA for the CDR3 is TGTGCCAGCAGCACAGGGGGCGAGCAGTACTTC. It codes for CASSTGGEQYF. Looking up the rest from reference TRBV28 and TRBJ2-7 gives the full variable domain: DVKVTQSSRYLVKRTGEKVFLECVQDMDHENMFWYRQDPGLGLRLIYFSYDVKMKEKGDIPEGYSVSREKKERFSLILESASTNQTSMYLCASSTGGEQYFGPGTRLTVT.

V is TRBV7-2 and J is TRBJ2-1; 12 bases line up with TRBD2. V lost 4 bases and J lost 4; bases outside the gene matches: 8. Germline loops: CDR1 SGHTA, CDR2 FQGNSA. The CDR3 runs 17 residues. The CDR3 here is CASSSSGRAPPYNEQFF. CDR3 sequence (DNA): TGTGCCAGCAGCTCTAGCGGGAGGGCCCCCCCTTACAATGAGCAGTTCTTC.

In this sample, this clonotype turned up many times. The gene calls are TRBV27 and TRBJ2-7; TRBD2 might be the D (6 bases). V was shortened by 1 base and J by 5 bases, with 15 bases between the two germline ends. The germline gives CDR1 MNHEY, CDR2 SMNVEV (reference sequence). CDR3 length: 15 amino acids. The CDR3 spells CASSLFLSGPNEQYF. The DNA for the CDR3 is TGTGCCAGCAGTTTATTCTTGAGCGGGCCAAACGAGCAGTACTTC.

In DNA form, the CDR3 reads TGTGCCAGCAGCTTAGGAGTGGGGGTAGCACAAGAGACCCAGTACTTC. Protein sequence: CASSLGVGVAQETQYF. This chain uses TRBV7-2 with TRBJ2-5; D tentatively fits TRBD1 or TRBD2 (5 bases each). Trimming took off 1 base at V and 2 bases at J, with 14 bases between the two ends. The CDR3 extends over 16 amino acids. Germline CDR1 reads SGHTA; CDR2 reads FQGNSA.

Note on this clonotype: A single base separates this from a much larger clone, so it may be a read error. The chain is built from TRBV5-1 and TRBJ2-7; 7 nucleotides agree with TRBD1. Looked up from germline, CDR1 is SGHRS and CDR2 is YFSETQ. The CDR3 extends over 15 amino acids. The CDR3 DNA sequence: TGCGCCAGCAGCTTGGGGGACAGAGTAGCCTACGAGCAGTGCTTC. Residues: CASSLGDRVAYEQCF.

This clonotype was seen repeatedly, ten times or more. The gene calls are TRBV12-3 or TRBV12-4 and TRBJ1-1, with D tentatively TRBD1 (5 bases). Trimming took 3 bases from V and 6 from J, leaving 8 bases between them. CDR3 length equals 12 residues. The CDR3 loop reads CASSLTGAEAFF. CDR3 nucleotide sequence: TGTGCCAGCAGTTTGACGGGGGCTGAAGCTTTCTTT.

This clonotype was counted between two and nine times. The V and J genes are TRBV20-1 and TRBJ2-3, with D possibly being TRBD1 or TRBD2 (5 bases each). Trimming shortened V by 3 bases and J by 4 bases, and 23 bases separated the two germline ends. The V gene's germline CDR1 is DFQATT and CDR2 SNEGSKA (reference sequence). The CDR3 contains 17 residues. CDR3 amino acids: CSASSDWAVGHADTQYF. The CDR3 DNA sequence: TGCAGTGCTAGCTCGGACTGGGCGGTGGGGCACGCAGATACGCAGTATTTT.

Many counts were recorded for this clonotype. This chain connects TRBV6-5 to TRBJ1-1; no reliable D call. The CDR3 loop spans 14 amino acids. V shed 2 bases and J shed 4 bases, with 11 bases lying between them. CDR1 MNHEY and CDR2 SVGAGI come from the germline V gene. DNA of the CDR3: TGTGCCAGCAGTTACACCAAGGTAGGCACTGAAGCTTTCTTT. It yields the protein CASSYTKVGTEAFF.

This clonotype was detected many times. This sequence joins TRBV12-3 or TRBV12-4 and TRBJ2-7, with D possibly TRBD2 on 6 matching bases. The ends were cut back, 4 bases at V and 1 base at J, with 14 bases in the middle. The CDR3 totals 15 residues. Here the CDR3 DNA reads TGTGCCAGCAGTTACTACAGTGGGGGGTCCTACGAGCAGTACTTC. The encoded protein is CASSYYSGGSYEQYF.